This T cell receptor beta chain was observed in a study of blood T cell repertoires in COVID-19. Across the whole study: COVID-19 samples collected from the United States, Italy and Spain covered acute and convalescent phases. PBMCs, B-cell-depleted T cells, or T cells provided the cDNA or gDNA that made up the material.

In the original processing: Amplified reference gene primers provided the basis for estimating nucleated cell counts. Some clones are missing from TCRdb's copy, which holds only in-frame ones; the method was immunoSEQ multiplex PCR. V and J calls plus clone size are reproduced from that table; the DNA served to infer D and trimming. The table shows around 70,000 clones, with 80% to 90% occurring only once. This clone was observed a few times. The CDR3 sequence is 14 residues long. Germline loops: CDR1 MNHEY, CDR2 SMNVEV (reference sequence). J lost 5 bases, V lost 2 bases, and 1 base had no gene match.

J is TRBJ2-1 and V is TRBV27; 9 positions agree with TRBD2. Sequenced: peripheral blood. This clonotype was sampled from a woman of 80 years or more with active or convalescent COVID-19. In nucleotides, the CDR3 is TGTGCCAGCAGTTTAGCGGGAGGGGACAATGAGCAGTTCTTC. Translation gives CASSLAGGDNEQFF.